This TCR beta chain emerged from a study of control samples from healthy donors and cancer patients. Trimming removed 2 bases from V and 5 bases from J, with 15 bases in between. The length of the CDR3 is 15 residues. CDR1 SEHNR and CDR2 FQNEAQ come from the germline V gene (reference sequence). The assay was immunoSEQ multiplex PCR, and TCRdb's table has in-frame clones only and misses some. The sample has around 68,000 clones; approximately 84% are singletons. Specimen: blood. This chain uses TRBV7-9 with TRBJ1-1, with a tentative D call TRBD1 (5 bases). The receptor comes from a man aged 45-60 years in good health. Here the CDR3 reads CASSLIVREGTEAFF. Written as DNA, the CDR3 is TGTGCCAGCAGCTTAATTGTCAGGGAAGGGACTGAAGCTTTCTTT. Combining the CDR3 with reference TRBV7-9 and TRBJ1-1 gives the whole variable domain DTGVSQNPRHKITKRGQNVTFRCDPISEHNRLYWYRQTLGQGPEFLTYFQNEAQLEKSRLLSDRFSAERPKGSFSTLEIQRTEQGDSAMYLCASSLIVREGTEAFFGQGTRLTVV.